The clone carrying this T cell receptor beta chain appeared many times. Its antigen is currently unknown. This sample's time point: persistent/refractory GD, antithyroid drugs over 5 years with positive TRAb. RNA isolated from PBMCs was used to make the TCR library. One endocrinology department in Xi'an, China, was where patients came from. The sample comes from a study of regulatory T cells in long-lasting Graves disease. Study summary: With positive TSH receptor antibodies and over 5 years of antithyroid drugs, Graves' disease was considered persistent. Whole-study results and caveats: The TCR repertoire of persistent Graves' patients was less diverse than that of newly diagnosed ones.

The CDR3 is made up of 14 amino acids. V was pared by 7 bases and J by 6 bases, with 8 bases of the junction left unmatched. With iRepertoire HTBI primers and Arm-PCR of CDR3 regions, TCR beta libraries were built. TCRdb called the multiplex PCR reads again in MiXCR, with one record for every CDR3 protein. The data hold roughly 300,000 distinct CDR3 sequences, with around a fifth observed a single time. This specimen consisted of peripheral blood mononuclear cells (PBMCs), obtained when the disease was refractory, from a patient treated with antithyroid drugs. The TCR was taken from a female donor with Graves disease. J is TRBJ2-2 and V is TRBV12-3 or TRBV12-4; 7 bases align to TRBD2. This CDR3 reads CASTGGLGSGELFF. The CDR3, as DNA: TGTGCCAGCACCGGAGGACTAGGGTCCGGGGAGCTGTTTTTT.